The text below deals with one T cell receptor beta chain. The CDR3 consists of 17 residues. Germline lookup yields CDR1 SGHTA and CDR2 FQGNSA. Trimming cost V 1 base and J 5 bases; bases outside gene matches: 8. These data come from a study of blood T cell repertoires in COVID-19. Only in-frame clones appear in the TCRdb table, and some are missing; sequencing was by immunoSEQ multiplex PCR. The sample lists hundreds of thousands of clones, about four fifths seen once, with around 3.4% in the top ten. The sample taken for sequencing was PBMCs or T cells enriched from blood (not recorded which). The origin of this receptor is a woman aged 60-70 years who had recovered from COVID-19. The V and J genes are TRBV7-2 and TRBJ1-4; 9 bases fit TRBD1. CDR3 bases: TGTGCCAGCAGCTTAGGAGGGACAGGGAGGTTGAATGAAAAACTGTTTTTT. Translated, it gives CASSLGGTGRLNEKLFF.